Listed here are 13 T cell receptor beta chains from one sample, sequenced in a study of technical replicates of blood from a few donors. Clones were read by immunoSEQ multiplex PCR, and TCRdb kept only the in-frame ones, dropping some. The sample lists roughly 80,000 clones; approximately 89% were seen once. Material: T cells isolated from PBMCs. These receptors were collected from a human donor in good health.

The chain couples TRBV5-4 to TRBJ1-4; D is uncertain. V lost 7 bases and J lost 3, with 7 bases in between. Germline CDR1 and CDR2: SGHNT and YYREEE (reference sequence). The CDR3 runs to 12 residues. The CDR3 DNA sequence: TGTGCCAGCGGGCCGGCTAATGAAAAACTGTTTTTT. Translation: CASGPANEKLFF.

The genes are TRBV4-2 and TRBJ2-3; D is uncertain. V lost 0 bases to trimming and J lost 6 bases, with 13 bases between them. Germline CDR1 and CDR2: LGHNA and YNFKEQ. The CDR3 has 15 residues. CDR3 in amino acids: CASSQDVPNRDTQYF. Written as DNA, the CDR3 is TGTGCCAGCAGCCAAGATGTCCCGAACCGGGATACGCAGTATTTT.

Only one count was recorded for this clone. J is TRBJ2-3 and V is TRBV9; D gene ambiguous. V shed 1 base and J shed 3 bases, with 9 bases lying between them. The CDR3 sequence is 14 residues long. Germline V gene lookup returns CDR1 SGDLS and CDR2 YYNGEE. This CDR3 is CASSVFDSTDTQYF. CDR3 DNA: TGTGCCAGCAGCGTATTCGATAGTACAGATACGCAGTATTTT.

The chain combines TRBV7-2 with TRBJ1-1; weak D call: TRBD1 (5 bases). Trimming removed 3 bases at V and 1 base at J, with 21 bases between. Germline V gene data show CDR1 as SGHTA and CDR2 as FQGNSA. The CDR3 has 18 residues. The CDR3 nucleotides read TGTGCCAGCAGCTTGGGGCGGAGAACTGGCGACTCGAACACTGAAGCTTTCTTT. As protein: CASSLGRRTGDSNTEAFF.

The V gene is TRBV9, the J gene TRBJ2-1, with TRBD1 matching over 8 bases. The ends lost 3 bases at V and 4 bases at J; junction bases unmatched: 6. There are 15 residues in the CDR3. CDR1 and CDR2 from the germline V gene are SGDLS and YYNGEE. The CDR3 loop reads CASSGSGQVYNEQFF. The CDR3 coding sequence is TGTGCCAGCAGCGGATCGGGACAGGTATACAATGAGCAGTTCTTC.

V and J are TRBV6-1 and TRBJ1-1, with TRBD1 matching 7 bases. This CDR3 spans 12 amino acids. J was trimmed by 1 base and V by 8 bases; bases with no gene match: 1. Per the germline V gene, CDR1 is MNHNS and CDR2 is SASEGT. CDR3: CASRQGNTEAFF. The CDR3 nucleotides are TGTGCCAGCCGACAGGGGAACACTGAAGCTTTCTTT.

The chain joins TRBV6-1 to TRBJ2-1, with D unresolved. This CDR3 has 15 amino acids. V was cut by 2 bases and J by 0 bases, with 8 bases left in between. In germline, CDR1 is MNHNS, CDR2 SASEGT. CDR3 DNA: TGTGCCAGCAGTGAACGTCAGTTCTCCTACAATGAGCAGTTCTTC. As protein: CASSERQFSYNEQFF.

The chain joins TRBV10-2 to TRBJ2-7; D possibly corresponds to TRBD1 (6 bases). Germline loops: CDR1 WSHSY, CDR2 SAAADI. CDR3 length equals 16 residues. Deletions cut 0 bases from V and 3 bases from J, with 15 bases between. CDR3 amino acids: CASSESIGGSRYEQYF. CDR3 coding DNA: TGCGCCAGCAGTGAGTCGATAGGGGGTAGTCGCTACGAGCAGTACTTC.

V and J are TRBV7-3 and TRBJ2-2; 8 positions match TRBD2. This CDR3 is 17 amino acids long. Looked up from germline, CDR1 is SGHTA and CDR2 is FQGTGA. With 5 bases clipped from V and 1 base from J, the junction kept 9 bases outside the gene matches. Written as DNA, the CDR3 is TGTGCCAGCAGCCTCAATACGGGACTAGTGAACACCGGGGAGCTGTTTTTT. Translation gives CASSLNTGLVNTGELFF.

This clone appeared a single time. This chain joins TRBV6-5 and TRBJ2-2, with 8 bases fitting TRBD1. CDR3 size: 12 residues. The J segment lost 6 bases and the V segment lost 6 bases, leaving 0 bases of the junction unmatched. Germline V gene sequence: CDR1 MNHEY, CDR2 SVGAGI. The CDR3: CASRQGAGELFF. CDR3 DNA sequence: TGTGCCAGCAGACAGGGGGCCGGGGAGCTGTTTTTT.

This chain joins TRBV29-1 and TRBJ2-3; tentative D call: TRBD1 (5 bases). The CDR3 contains 14 residues. Germline CDR1 and CDR2: SQVTM and ANQGSEA. The V end was cut by 7 bases, the J end by 6 bases, with 20 bases between. CDR3 DNA: TGCAGCGCCCCCCCACTGACTGCAGGGGATACGCAGTATTTT. It specifies CSAPPLTAGDTQYF.

The CDR3 region has the DNA TGTGCCAGCAGCTTGGGGGGATCAAACTATGGCTACACCTTC. Its protein is CASSLGGSNYGYTF. This sequence joins TRBV7-9 and TRBJ1-2; weak D call: TRBD1 (5 bases). This CDR3 contains 14 residues. The V gene lost 3 bases and the J gene lost 2 bases, with 10 bases spanning the gap. The V gene's germline CDR1 is SEHNR and CDR2 FQNEAQ (reference sequence).

This clone appeared once. This chain's CDR3 is CASSLGGQGSGNTIYF. In DNA form, the CDR3 reads TGTGCCAGCAGTTTAGGGGGACAGGGCTCTGGAAACACCATATATTTT. The chain is built from TRBV27 and TRBJ1-3; 9 positions match TRBD1. The CDR3 has 16 amino acids. The ends lost 2 bases at V and 0 bases at J; junction bases unmatched: 2. Germline CDR1 MNHEY, CDR2 SMNVEV (reference sequence).